This T cell receptor (beta chain) was captured by sequencing in a study of blood T cell repertoires in COVID-19. Study as a whole: Acute-phase and convalescent COVID-19 samples originated in the United States, Italy and Spain. PBMCs, B-cell-depleted T cells, or T cells were the source of the cDNA or gDNA that made up the material.

The CDR3 loop spans 18 amino acids. The V end lost 4 bases, the J end lost 7 bases, and 26 bases lay between the germline ends. Germline CDR1 reads SGHNT; CDR2 reads YYREEE (reference sequence). In the original workflow: Estimation of nucleated cell counts was performed using reference gene primer amplification. Sequencing was performed with immunoSEQ multiplex PCR; in TCRdb, only in-frame clones are kept and a portion is missing. V and J calls plus clone size are reproduced from that table; the DNA served to infer D and trimming. The data show about 14,000 clones, roughly 80% seen once. The TCR originated in a human donor in a cohort sampled during active COVID-19. The rearrangement uses TRBV5-4 and TRBJ1-4; tentatively, D is TRBD1 (5 bases). The source material was peripheral blood. In DNA, the CDR3 is TGTGCCAGCAGCGTCAAAGCGGGGTATGGCAGGGAGGCTGAAAAACTGTTTTTT. Its translation is CASSVKAGYGREAEKLFF.